This passage covers 8 T cell receptor beta chains from one sample sequenced in a study of cytomegalovirus exposure and HLA in healthy donors. The study ran its PCR with 60 Vbeta and 13 Jbeta primers. Assay used: immunoSEQ multiplex PCR; TCRdb lists only in-frame clones, some missing. This sample yields about 96,000 clones, of which about four fifths are seen a single time; roughly 15% belongs to the top ten. The sample comprised PBMCs. The receptors derive from a woman in her 70s in good health and CMV-seropositive.

This clone was seen only a few times. The V gene is TRBV4-1, the J gene TRBJ1-2; 10 nucleotides align to TRBD1. V was pared by 0 bases and J by 7 bases, with 8 bases of the junction left unmatched. Germline CDR1 reads MGHRA; CDR2 reads YSYEKL. The CDR3 totals 16 residues. In DNA, the CDR3 is TGCGCCAGCAGCCAAGAGGACAGGGGGTTTATTTCTGGCTACACCTTC. Translating gives CASSQEDRGFISGYTF.

This clone was picked up one time. This sequence joins TRBV6-1 and TRBJ2-1, with D possibly matching TRBD1 (6 bases). CDR1 and CDR2 (germline): MNHNS, SASEGT. This CDR3 is built from 13 residues. Between the trimmed V and J ends, which lost 4 bases and 9 bases, there was a span of 13 bases. The CDR3 here is CASSALGGSEQFF. In nucleotides, the CDR3 is TGTGCCAGCAGTGCCCTAGGGGGATCTGAGCAGTTCTTC.

V usage is TRBV4-1 and J usage is TRBJ2-3; the D is unclear. V was cut by 2 bases and J by 5 bases, with 20 bases left in between. CDR3 length: 17 amino acids. Germline assignment: CDR1 MGHRA and CDR2 YSYEKL. CDR3 nucleotide sequence: TGCGCCAGCAGCCAATCCACTGGGCCCACAAGCTTAGATACGCAGTATTTT. Protein: CASSQSTGPTSLDTQYF.

This rearrangement joins TRBV19 to TRBJ1-5; D unclear. Trimming cost V 9 bases and J 3 bases, with 15 bases left between them. This CDR3 has 14 residues. The germline V gene encodes CDR1 LNHDA and CDR2 SQIVND (reference sequence). The CDR3 DNA reads TGTGCCAGCCTGGAGGCGATACCCAATCAGCCCCAGCATTTT. Translated, it gives CASLEAIPNQPQHF.

Written as DNA, the CDR3 is TGTGCCAGCAGCCCTGGAGCGAGCTCTGGGGCCAACGTCCTGACTTTC. Translated, it gives CASSPGASSGANVLTF. This chain connects TRBV9 to TRBJ2-6; D unresolved. Per germline, CDR1 SGDLS and CDR2 YYNGEE. The V end lost 4 bases, the J end lost 0 bases, and 11 bases lay between the germline ends. The CDR3 contains 16 residues.

The chain has TRBV5-4 and TRBJ2-3; 10 nucleotides align to TRBD2. Trimming cost V 0 bases and J 6 bases; bases outside gene matches: 7. Germline V lookup: CDR1 SGHNT, CDR2 YYREEE (reference sequence). This CDR3 is 16 amino acids long. CDR3 in amino acids: CASSLGVAGGRDTQYF. The CDR3 bases are TGTGCCAGCAGCTTGGGGGTAGCGGGGGGCCGGGATACGCAGTATTTT.

J is TRBJ2-2 and V is TRBV28; TRBD1 matches at 7 bases. The germline V gene encodes CDR1 MDHEN and CDR2 SYDVKM. The J segment lost 6 bases and the V segment lost 6 bases, leaving 7 bases of the junction unmatched. This CDR3 comprises 14 residues. Written as DNA, the CDR3 is TGTGCCAGCAGGGGAGCCGGGACAGCCGGGGAGCTGTTTTTT. Translating it yields CASRGAGTAGELFF.

The chain employs TRBV9 and TRBJ2-7; perhaps TRBD1 as D (5 bases). Per germline, CDR1 SGDLS and CDR2 YYNGEE. V shed 0 bases and J shed 3 bases, with 13 bases lying between them. This CDR3 has 15 residues. The CDR3: CASSVDPDGHYEQYF. The CDR3 DNA reads as TGTGCCAGCAGCGTAGATCCGGACGGACACTACGAGCAGTACTTC.